Below, one TCR beta chain is given with its context. The CDR3 contains 15 residues. The J segment lost 4 bases and the V segment lost 5 bases, leaving 7 bases of the junction unmatched. The germline V gene has CDR1 SGHTA and CDR2 FQGTGA. The sample originates from a study of blood T cell repertoires in COVID-19. Some clones are missing from TCRdb's copy, which holds only in-frame ones; the method was immunoSEQ multiplex PCR. The repertoire has hundreds of thousands of clones, approximately 90% of them found once; the top ten carry 2% to 2.5%. This receptor was obtained from a woman in her thirties or forties who had recovered from COVID-19. Sample: peripheral blood. The V call is TRBV7-3, the J call TRBJ2-3; 9 bases are shared with TRBD1. In nucleotides, the CDR3 is TGTGCCAGCAGCCTCGGGACAGGGCCTCCAGATACGCAGTATTTT. Amino acid sequence: CASSLGTGPPDTQYF.